A single sample is the source of the 23 T cell receptor beta chains below, sequenced in a study of blood T cell repertoires in COVID-19. Profiled with immunoSEQ multiplex PCR; TCRdb holds only in-frame clones, not every one. The data contain approximately 230,000 clones, around nine tenths of them singletons. The sequenced sample consisted of PBMCs or T cells enriched from blood (not recorded which). Receptor source: a woman aged 18-29 years who had recovered from COVID-19.

V gene TRBV9 combines with J gene TRBJ1-3; a weak D match, TRBD1 (6 bases). CDR3 length equals 18 residues. V was shortened by 0 bases and J by 0 bases, with 16 bases between the two germline ends. CDR1 SGDLS and CDR2 YYNGEE come from the germline V gene. CDR3 sequence: CASSVVSQGSISGNTIYF. CDR3 in DNA: TGTGCCAGCAGCGTAGTTTCCCAGGGGTCAATCTCTGGAAACACCATATATTTT.

The chain uses TRBV5-1 and TRBJ2-7; possibly TRBD1 for D (5 bases). The ends were cut back, 1 base at V and 3 bases at J, with 11 bases in the middle. The CDR3 is made up of 14 amino acids. Germline lookup yields CDR1 SGHRS and CDR2 YFSETQ. CDR3: CASSLQGGSYEQYF. The DNA for the CDR3 is TGCGCCAGCAGCTTGCAGGGTGGCAGCTACGAGCAGTACTTC.

The chain employs TRBV7-2 and TRBJ2-5, with TRBD2 matching 11 bases. CDR1 SGHTA and CDR2 FQGNSA come from the germline V gene. The CDR3 spans 17 residues. With 5 bases clipped from V and 4 bases from J, the junction kept 12 bases outside the gene matches. CDR3 loop: CASSPGILAGVLETQYF. The CDR3 DNA sequence: TGTGCCAGCAGCCCTGGGATACTAGCGGGGGTCTTAGAGACCCAGTACTTC.

The chain combines TRBV27 with TRBJ2-3; the D gene is possibly TRBD2 (5 bases). This CDR3 has 13 residues. The V end was cut by 3 bases, the J end by 8 bases, with 12 bases between. Germline CDR1 MNHEY, CDR2 SMNVEV (reference sequence). This CDR3 is CASSLQAEATQYF. The CDR3 coding sequence is TGTGCCAGCAGTTTGCAAGCGGAAGCTACGCAGTATTTT.

The chain has TRBV25-1 and TRBJ1-6; D perhaps matches TRBD1 (6 bases). Germline loops: CDR1 MGHDK, CDR2 SYGVNS. This CDR3 region has 13 residues. The ends were cut back, 7 bases at V and 5 bases at J, with 9 bases in the middle. DNA for the CDR3: TGTGCCAGCAACGACAGGAATAATTCACCCCTCCACTTT. It encodes CASNDRNNSPLHF.

The J gene is TRBJ2-3, the V gene TRBV10-3, with a weak D call TRBD1 (5 bases). V was cut by 8 bases and J by 7 bases, with 16 bases left in between. Germline CDR1 and CDR2: ENHRY and SYGVKD. The CDR3 contains 13 residues. The CDR3 DNA reads TGTGCCATCTTTGGTGGGCAGGACAATACGCAGTATTTT. It encodes CAIFGGQDNTQYF.

The V call is TRBV7-9, the J call TRBJ1-1; D call uncertain. V lost 2 bases and J 1 base, leaving 8 bases between the germline ends. The germline CDR1 and CDR2 sequences are SEHNR and FQNEAQ (reference sequence). CDR3 length: 14 residues. Here the CDR3 reads CASSLWAENTEAFF. The CDR3 DNA reads TGTGCCAGCAGCTTATGGGCAGAGAACACTGAAGCTTTCTTT.

The chain joins TRBV5-4 to TRBJ2-5, with TRBD2 matching over 7 bases. CDR1 is SGHNT, CDR2 YYREEE, per germline (reference sequence). V lost 2 bases to trimming and J lost 5 bases; unmatched junction nucleotides: 9. The CDR3 sequence is 15 residues long. The CDR3 is CASSFGTKNVETQYF. The CDR3, as DNA: TGTGCCAGCAGCTTCGGGACTAAGAACGTGGAGACCCAGTACTTC.

The rearrangement uses TRBV5-1 and TRBJ1-1; D gene ambiguous. V gave up 1 base and J gave up 2 bases, with 3 bases separating them. This CDR3 spans 12 amino acids. Germline V gene lookup returns CDR1 SGHRS and CDR2 YFSETQ. The CDR3 DNA is TGCGCCAGCAGCTTGATAAACACTGAAGCTTTCTTT. It codes for CASSLINTEAFF.

The V and J genes are TRBV6-2 or TRBV6-3 and TRBJ2-1, with 12 bases aligning to TRBD2. The CDR3 runs to 16 residues. Looked up from germline, CDR1 is MNHEY and CDR2 is SVGEGT. V lost 2 bases and J lost 10; bases outside the gene matches: 9. Here the CDR3 reads CASSYPLAGGLREQFF. The CDR3 bases are TGTGCCAGCAGTTACCCCCTAGCGGGGGGGCTAAGGGAGCAGTTCTTC.

The chain carries TRBV6-5 and TRBJ1-1, with TRBD1 matching over 9 bases. The germline CDR1 and CDR2 sequences are MNHEY and SVGAGI. Trimming cost V 7 bases and J 4 bases; bases outside gene matches: 4. The CDR3 covers 13 residues. CDR3 sequence: CASNGQGFTEAFF. CDR3 bases: TGTGCCAGCAATGGACAGGGGTTCACTGAAGCTTTCTTT.

This rearrangement joins TRBV2 to TRBJ2-1, with a possible D match to TRBD2 (6 bases). The CDR3 contains 13 residues. Trimming removed 8 bases from V and 9 bases from J, with 17 bases in between. In germline, CDR1 is SNHLY, CDR2 FYNNEI. The CDR3 DNA sequence: TGTGCCAGCCTACTATCCCTAGCGCTTGAGCAGTTCTTC. The encoded protein is CASLLSLALEQFF. The full variable domain, with the rest looked up from reference TRBV2 and TRBJ2-1, is EPEVTQTPSHQVTQMGQEVILRCVPISNHLYFYWYRQILGQKVEFLVSFYNNEISEKSEIFDDQFSVERPDGSNFTLKIRSTKLEDSAMYFCASLLSLALEQFFGPGTRLTVL.

The chain carries TRBV7-2 and TRBJ1-2, with D possibly matching TRBD1 (5 bases). Germline assignment: CDR1 SGHTA and CDR2 FQGNSA. This CDR3 has 15 residues. Trimming removed 6 bases from V and 2 bases from J, with 16 bases in between. The CDR3 is CASSFMGQANYGYTF. As DNA, the CDR3 is TGTGCCAGCAGTTTCATGGGGCAGGCGAACTATGGCTACACCTTC. The full variable domain, completed using reference TRBV7-2 and TRBJ1-2, is GAGVSQSPSNKVTEKGKDVELRCDPISGHTALYWYRQSLGQGLEFLIYFQGNSAPDKSGLPSDRFSAERTGGSVSTLTIQRTQQEDSAVYLCASSFMGQANYGYTFGSGTRLTVV.

This chain joins TRBV7-9 and TRBJ2-1; 7 bases line up with TRBD2. With 5 bases clipped from V and 4 bases from J, the junction kept 8 bases outside the gene matches. CDR1 and CDR2 (germline): SEHNR, FQNEAQ (reference sequence). This CDR3 has 15 residues. The CDR3 coding sequence is TGTGCCAGCAGCCGCGGGAGTGGGGAATACAATGAGCAGTTCTTC. Encoded protein: CASSRGSGEYNEQFF.

This rearrangement joins TRBV6-5 to TRBJ1-5; no clear D. Germline V gene data show CDR1 as MNHEY and CDR2 as SVGAGI. V lost 5 bases and J lost 8, with 19 bases in between. The CDR3 totals 15 residues. CDR3 loop: CASSPFLWPEEPQHF. CDR3 coding DNA: TGTGCCAGCAGTCCCTTCCTTTGGCCCGAAGAGCCCCAGCATTTT.

V gene TRBV19 combines with J gene TRBJ2-1; 13 nucleotides align to TRBD2. CDR3 length: 14 amino acids. Losses at the gene ends were 8 bases for V and 14 bases for J; bases not matched to a gene: 12. The germline V gene encodes CDR1 LNHDA and CDR2 SQIVND (reference sequence). The CDR3 here is CASGTSGLAGNKFF. The CDR3 DNA reads as TGTGCCAGTGGGACCTCGGGACTAGCGGGAAATAAGTTCTTC.

The genes are TRBV19 and TRBJ2-7, with 7 bases that match TRBD2. Germline V CDR1 and CDR2: LNHDA, SQIVND (reference sequence). J lost 0 bases, V lost 8 bases, and 4 bases had no gene match. The CDR3 runs to 13 residues. CDR3 nucleotides: TGTGCCAGTCGGGAGGACGGCTCCTACGAGCAGTACTTC. Protein product: CASREDGSYEQYF.

The J gene is TRBJ1-2, the V gene TRBV15, with a tentative D call TRBD1 (6 bases). CDR1 and CDR2 (germline): LNHNV, YYDKDF (reference sequence). The CDR3 contains 15 residues. Trimming removed 0 bases from V and 2 bases from J, with 10 bases in between. For the CDR3, the DNA is TGTGCCACCAGCAGAGATAGGGGGATGAACTATGGCTACACCTTC. Its translation: CATSRDRGMNYGYTF.

Comments on this clone: Other DNA sequences in the same sample also yield this CDR3. The rearrangement uses TRBV11-2 and TRBJ2-7, with TRBD2 identical over 10 bases. CDR1 SGHAT and CDR2 FQNNGV come from the germline V gene. The CDR3 length is 15 residues. V trimming: 6 bases; J trimming: 0 bases; junction bases outside the gene matches: 5. The CDR3, as DNA: TGTGCCAGCAGTTTTAGCGGGGGGAGCTCCTACGAGCAGTACTTC. Translating gives CASSFSGGSSYEQYF.

Only a few counts were recorded for this clone. V usage is TRBV6-5 and J usage is TRBJ2-7; D might be TRBD1 (6 bases). Germline values: CDR1 MNHEY, CDR2 SVGAGI. The CDR3 has 11 residues. V dropped 6 bases and J dropped 5 bases, with 8 bases sitting between them. CDR3 DNA: TGTGCCAGCAGAAACAGGGACGAGCAGTACTTC. Encoded protein: CASRNRDEQYF.

CDR3 DNA sequence: TGTGCCACCAGTGATCGAACTTCAGGGGACAATGAGCAGTTCTTC. The encoded protein is CATSDRTSGDNEQFF. This chain uses TRBV24-1 with TRBJ2-1; TRBD1 is a possible D gene (6 bases). Trimming cost V 3 bases and J 5 bases, with 13 bases left between them. The CDR3 is 15 residues long. The germline V gene has CDR1 KGHDR and CDR2 SFDVKD.

This rearrangement joins TRBV19 to TRBJ2-1, with 8 bases fitting TRBD1. The CDR3 extends over 14 amino acids. Germline CDR1 is LNHDA and CDR2 is SQIVND (reference sequence). The J segment lost 7 bases and the V segment lost 3 bases, leaving 5 bases of the junction unmatched. As DNA, the CDR3 is TGTGCCAGTAGTATTGGACAGGGTTTGAATGAGCAGTTCTTC. Protein product: CASSIGQGLNEQFF. Full variable domain (outside the CDR3, taken from reference TRBV19 and TRBJ2-1): DGGITQSPKYLFRKEGQNVTLSCEQNLNHDAMYWYRQDPGQGLRLIYYSQIVNDFQKGDIAEGYSVSREKKESFPLTVTSAQKNPTAFYLCASSIGQGLNEQFFGPGTRLTVL.

This chain uses TRBV10-3 with TRBJ2-7; 11 positions agree with TRBD2. V dropped 7 bases and J dropped 4; count of bases not matched to a gene: 6. Per the germline V gene, CDR1 is ENHRY and CDR2 is SYGVKD. The CDR3 has 14 residues. The CDR3: CAIKDGTSGYEQYF. DNA of the CDR3: TGTGCCATCAAAGACGGGACTAGCGGTTACGAGCAGTACTTC.